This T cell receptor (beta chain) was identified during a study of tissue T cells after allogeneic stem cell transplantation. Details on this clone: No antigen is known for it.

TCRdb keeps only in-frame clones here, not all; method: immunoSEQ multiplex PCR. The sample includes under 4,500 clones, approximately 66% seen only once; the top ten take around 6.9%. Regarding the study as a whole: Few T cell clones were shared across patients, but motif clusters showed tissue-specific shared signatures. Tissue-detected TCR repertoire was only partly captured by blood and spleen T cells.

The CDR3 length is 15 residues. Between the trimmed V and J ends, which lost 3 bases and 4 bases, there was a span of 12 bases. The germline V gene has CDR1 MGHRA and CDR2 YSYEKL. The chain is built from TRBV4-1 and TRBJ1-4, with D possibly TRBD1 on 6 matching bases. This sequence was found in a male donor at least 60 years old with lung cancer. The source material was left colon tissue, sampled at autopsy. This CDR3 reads CASSHNPQGNEKLFF. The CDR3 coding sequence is TGCGCCAGCAGCCATAACCCACAGGGTAATGAAAAACTGTTTTTT.